This is a list of T cell receptor beta chains from one sample in a study of blood T cell repertoires in COVID-19. This table comes from immunoSEQ multiplex PCR, and its TCRdb copy is limited to in-frame clones, with some not included. Of hundreds of thousands of clones in the sample, about 88% were seen once. The sequenced sample was peripheral blood. The source is a woman in her seventies with COVID-19, enrolled during active disease. CDR3s include the opening cysteine and the closing phenylalanine or tryptophan. Each record gives: CDR3 length, V gene, D gene, clone size, J gene, CDR3 protein, CDR3 DNA. A D gene is named only where the DNA matches it firmly. Where a row states a size, it is once, few, many or the class of an expanded clone; other rows omit it.

15	TRBV5-1	TRBD1	-	TRBJ2-4	CASSRGGTGVDIQYF	TGCGCCAGCAGCCGGGGAGGGACAGGGGTCGACATTCAGTACTTC
17	TRBV5-1	TRBD2	-	TRBJ2-5	CASSQGLAGGSQETQYF	TGCGCCAGCAGCCAGGGACTAGCGGGGGGGTCCCAAGAGACCCAGTACTTC
15	TRBV30	-	-	TRBJ2-7	CAWSEELTSSYEQYF	TGTGCCTGGAGTGAGGAGTTGACGAGCTCCTACGAGCAGTACTTC
14	TRBV30	-	-	TRBJ1-5	CAWSVLAGSQPQHF	TGTGCCTGGAGTGTACTAGCGGGAAGCCAGCCCCAGCATTTT
13	TRBV2	TRBD1	-	TRBJ2-5	CASSPGQGETQYF	TGTGCCAGCAGCCCGGGACAGGGAGAGACCCAGTACTTC
15	TRBV5-7	-	-	TRBJ1-1	CASIFTGIWNTEAFF	TGTGCCAGCATCTTTACCGGGATCTGGAACACTGAAGCTTTCTTT
12	TRBV6-5	TRBD1	-	TRBJ2-5	CASRDRGETQYF	TGTGCCAGCAGGGACAGGGGTGAGACCCAGTACTTC
14	TRBV9	-	-	TRBJ2-7	CASSVGEGSYEQYF	TGTGCCAGCAGCGTAGGCGAGGGCAGCTACGAGCAGTACTTC
13	TRBV5-4	-	-	TRBJ1-1	CASSLGPGTEAFF	TGTGCCAGCAGCTTGGGACCCGGGACAGAAGCTTTCTTT
12	TRBV4-1	-	few	TRBJ2-5	CASSLDMETQYF	TGCGCCAGCAGTCTAGATATGGAGACCCAGTACTTC
12	TRBV28	-	few	TRBJ1-5	CASSPKRLAQHF	TGTGCCAGCAGCCCTAAAAGATTAGCCCAGCATTTT
15	TRBV6-5	-	-	TRBJ2-7	CASSYGAGMGYEQYF	TGTGCCAGCAGTTATGGGGCAGGAATGGGGTACGAGCAGTACTTC
12	TRBV18	-	-	TRBJ2-1	CASSPALPEQFF	TGTGCCAGCTCACCAGCGCTACCGGAGCAGTTCTTC
16	TRBV5-6	TRBD1	-	TRBJ1-1	CASSSDRGWLGTEAFF	TGTGCCAGCAGCTCGGACAGGGGGTGGTTAGGCACTGAAGCTTTCTTT
16	TRBV5-1	-	-	TRBJ1-1	CASSLAFVPPGTEAFF	TGCGCCAGCAGCTTGGCCTTTGTACCTCCCGGGACTGAAGCTTTCTTT
16	TRBV5-6	TRBD1	-	TRBJ1-6	CASSLAAGQGISPLHF	TGTGCCAGCAGCTTGGCAGCAGGACAGGGGATTTCACCCCTCCACTTT
12	TRBV5-6	-	-	TRBJ1-1	CASSRSGTPAFF	TGTGCCAGCAGCCGTTCAGGTACCCCAGCTTTCTTT
15	TRBV19	-	-	TRBJ1-3	CASRRQFFSGNTIYF	TGTGCCAGCCGAAGACAGTTCTTCTCTGGAAACACCATATATTTT
13	TRBV5-1	TRBD1	-	TRBJ1-2	CASSRDRGSGYTF	TGCGCCAGCAGCCGGGACAGGGGATCTGGCTACACCTTC
15	TRBV24-1	TRBD2	few	TRBJ2-5	CATSEASGGVTTQYF	TGTGCCACCAGTGAGGCTAGCGGGGGGGTGACGACCCAGTACTTC
14	TRBV19	-	-	TRBJ2-3	CASVWQGPTDTQYF	TGTGCCAGTGTATGGCAGGGCCCCACAGATACGCAGTATTTT
13	TRBV20-1	TRBD2	-	TRBJ2-7	CSASGLDGYEQYF	TGCAGTGCTAGTGGACTAGATGGCTACGAGCAGTACTTC
15	TRBV2	-	once	TRBJ1-5	CASSLDGLVNQPQHF	TGTGCCAGCAGTCTAGATGGTCTGGTCAATCAGCCCCAGCATTTT
14	TRBV12-2	-	-	TRBJ1-1	CASRPRQGGTEAFF	TGTGCAAGTCGCCCCCGACAGGGGGGCACTGAAGCTTTCTTT
15	TRBV5-1	TRBD1	-	TRBJ1-1	CASSFAGGMNTEAFF	TGCGCCAGCAGCTTCGCAGGGGGCATGAACACTGAAGCTTTCTTT
18	TRBV4-3	TRBD2	-	TRBJ2-1	CASSQGLAGGISYNEQFF	TGCGCCAGCAGCCAAGGACTAGCGGGGGGTATCTCCTACAATGAGCAGTTCTTC
17	TRBV4-2	-	-	TRBJ2-1	CASSQAYKAQGSNEQFF	TGTGCCAGCAGCCAAGCCTACAAGGCACAGGGTTCGAATGAGCAGTTCTTC
15	TRBV6-5	TRBD2	-	TRBJ2-3	CASKLAGRGTDTQYF	TGTGCCAGCAAGCTAGCGGGGAGGGGCACAGATACGCAGTATTTT
15	TRBV7-2	TRBD2	-	TRBJ2-7	CASSPTSGSSYEQYF	TGTGCCAGCAGCCCGACTAGCGGGAGCTCCTACGAGCAGTACTTC
16	TRBV6-2/TRBV6-3	-	-	TRBJ1-1	CASSYGLWDMNTEAFF	TGTGCCAGCAGTTACGGGCTTTGGGACATGAACACTGAAGCTTTCTTT
15	TRBV6-6	-	-	TRBJ1-4	CASWGGTSEEEKLFF	TGTGCCAGTTGGGGGGGAACCTCGGAGGAGGAAAAACTGTTTTTT
18	TRBV5-1	TRBD1	-	TRBJ1-6	CASSLTTSDRVGNSPLHF	TGCGCCAGCAGCTTGACCACAAGCGACAGGGTGGGTAATTCACCCCTCCACTTT
17	TRBV13	TRBD2	-	TRBJ2-3	CASSPETSGGDRDTQYF	TGTGCCAGCAGCCCAGAGACTAGCGGGGGTGACAGAGATACGCAGTATTTT